Here is one T cell receptor (beta chain) with its context. Its antigen remains unknown. The data were obtained in a study of shared clonotypes between healthy human individuals. Findings and limits, study-wide: Investigators collected only blood, and repertoires in tissues likely differ. Memory subsets generally showed lower estimated richness than naive subsets. Non-shared clonotypes had lower generation probabilities than those shared by all four donors. A handful of donors showed sharing of about 4.8% of naive CD4 clonotypes.

Repertoires were generated with immunoSEQ multiplex PCR, while TCRdb's copy carries only in-frame clones and drops some. The table lists a few hundred thousand clones, less than 97% of them singletons, with 0.1% to 0.11% in the top ten. Naive CD8 cells, CD45RO-negative and positively selected for CCR7, excluded terminally differentiated effector memory CD45RA+ cells. Germline V gene data show CDR1 as MNHEY and CDR2 as SVGAGI. Trimming took 6 bases from V and 7 from J; bases not matched to a gene: 10. This CDR3 spans 15 amino acids. This clonotype was obtained from a woman aged 30 to 39 in good health. The rearrangement links TRBV6-5 to TRBJ2-1, with 9 bases that match TRBD2. Sequencing was performed on naive CD8+ T cells sorted from blood. The CDR3 sequence is CASSPVHSGRNEQFF. In DNA form, the CDR3 reads TGTGCCAGCAGCCCCGTGCACAGCGGGAGGAATGAGCAGTTCTTC.